Below, 30 T cell receptor beta chains from the same sample are listed, as sequenced in a study of blood T cell repertoires in COVID-19. This table comes from immunoSEQ multiplex PCR, and its TCRdb copy is limited to in-frame clones, with some not included. The table lists approximately 300,000 clones, around 86% of them singletons. The sequenced sample was peripheral blood. These receptors all stem from a man between 45 and 60 years old with active or convalescent COVID-19.

V is TRBV3-1 (or the pseudogene TRBV3-2) and J is TRBJ2-3; 10 bases map to TRBD2. V was pared by 0 bases and J by 0 bases, with 9 bases of the junction left unmatched. Germline CDR1 is LGHDT and CDR2 is YNNKEL (reference sequence). The CDR3 covers 19 residues. CDR3 nucleotide sequence: TGTGCCAGCAGCCAAGATCCTCCCGGACTAGCGGCTAGCACAGATACGCAGTATTTT. Translating it yields CASSQDPPGLAASTDTQYF.

The chain has TRBV7-2 and TRBJ2-3, with D hard to call. The CDR3 contains 13 residues. Germline CDR1 is SGHTA and CDR2 is FQGNSA. The V gene lost 5 bases and the J gene lost 4 bases, with 10 bases spanning the gap. The CDR3 coding sequence is TGTGCCAGCAGCGTTAGCCTCCCAGATACGCAGTATTTT. Protein sequence: CASSVSLPDTQYF.

V gene TRBV28 combines with J gene TRBJ1-2; 7 bases are shared with TRBD1. J lost 4 bases, V lost 8 bases, and 13 bases had no gene match. The CDR3 has 15 amino acids. The germline CDR1 and CDR2 sequences are MDHEN and SYDVKM. CDR3 sequence: CASSTRRQGAYGYTF. CDR3 nucleotides: TGTGCCAGCTCAACCCGGCGACAGGGCGCCTATGGCTACACCTTC.

This clone has a handful of counts. This chain uses TRBV7-3 with TRBJ1-1, with 7 bases aligning to TRBD1. Trimming cost V 8 bases and J 3 bases; bases outside gene matches: 6. Germline assignment: CDR1 SGHTA and CDR2 FQGTGA. This CDR3 is built from 13 residues. DNA for the CDR3: TGTGCCAGCGCCGGGACAGTGTACACTGAAGCTTTCTTT. This codes for CASAGTVYTEAFF.

The gene calls are TRBV28 and TRBJ1-1; a possible D gene is TRBD1 (6 bases). The CDR3 length is 13 residues. The V end lost 4 bases, the J end lost 6 bases, and 12 bases lay between the germline ends. Germline V lookup: CDR1 MDHEN, CDR2 SYDVKM. CDR3 DNA: TGTGCCAGCAGTTCACAAAACAGGGCTGAAGCTTTCTTT. Its protein product is CASSSQNRAEAFF.

The gene calls are TRBV3-1 (or the pseudogene TRBV3-2) and TRBJ2-5; D uncertain. V was cut by 3 bases and J by 2 bases, with 7 bases left in between. The CDR3 covers 13 residues. Germline V gene lookup returns CDR1 LGHDT and CDR2 YNNKEL (reference sequence). The CDR3 here is CASSQGLQETQYF. CDR3 bases: TGTGCCAGCAGCCAGGGCCTACAAGAGACCCAGTACTTC.

This clone was recorded once. In the same sample, other DNA sequences code for this CDR3. The chain employs TRBV5-1 and TRBJ2-5; 8 bases align to TRBD2. This CDR3 comprises 14 residues. V lost 4 bases to trimming and J lost 1 base; unmatched junction nucleotides: 3. In germline, CDR1 is SGHRS, CDR2 YFSETQ. The CDR3, as DNA: TGCGCCAGCAGCCCCGGGACTAGCCAAGAGACCCAGTACTTC. Translation gives CASSPGTSQETQYF.

The genes are TRBV9 and TRBJ1-2, with D maybe TRBD1 (5 bases). The CDR3 consists of 16 residues. Germline CDR1 reads SGDLS; CDR2 reads YYNGEE. V was shortened by 2 bases and J by 6 bases, with 20 bases between the two germline ends. CDR3 sequence reads: CASSVRVTAASDGYTF. DNA of the CDR3: TGTGCCAGCAGCGTCCGTGTGACAGCAGCCTCCGATGGCTACACCTTC.

The chain joins TRBV18 to TRBJ2-2, with 8 positions matching TRBD1. After removal of 4 bases from V and 0 bases from J, the junction contained 4 bases not matched to a gene. Germline CDR1 is KGHSH and CDR2 is LQKENI. The CDR3 is made up of 16 amino acids. The CDR3 loop reads CASSLNRGTNTGELFF. DNA of the CDR3: TGTGCCAGCTCACTAAACAGGGGGACGAACACCGGGGAGCTGTTTTTT.

The chain links TRBV7-2 to TRBJ1-1, with 10 bases identical to TRBD1. Germline V gives CDR1 SGHTA, CDR2 FQGNSA. The CDR3 loop spans 14 amino acids. With 5 bases clipped from V and 3 bases from J, the junction kept 3 bases outside the gene matches. Here the CDR3 DNA reads TGTGCCAGCAGCCCCGGGACAGGGGACACTGAAGCTTTCTTT. Amino acid sequence: CASSPGTGDTEAFF. The variable domain in full, completed from reference TRBV7-2 and TRBJ1-1, reads GAGVSQSPSNKVTEKGKDVELRCDPISGHTALYWYRQSLGQGLEFLIYFQGNSAPDKSGLPSDRFSAERTGGSVSTLTIQRTQQEDSAVYLCASSPGTGDTEAFFGQGTRLTVV.

V and J are TRBV7-9 and TRBJ1-1; possibly TRBD1 for D (6 bases). Germline CDR1 SEHNR, CDR2 FQNEAQ (reference sequence). CDR3 size: 17 residues. The V end lost 0 bases, the J end lost 1 base, and 15 bases lay between the germline ends. CDR3 sequence reads: CASSLALSGVGNTEAFF. The CDR3 bases are TGTGCCAGCAGCTTAGCGTTGTCAGGGGTAGGGAACACTGAAGCTTTCTTT.

This clone was detected once. The chain links TRBV5-8 to TRBJ1-1; D unresolved. Looked up from germline, CDR1 is SGHTS and CDR2 is YDEGEE. Trimming stripped 7 bases from V and 3 bases from J, with 4 bases between. The CDR3 totals 10 residues. Here the CDR3 DNA reads TGTGCCAGCTCCTACACTGAAGCTTTCTTT. Encoded protein: CASSYTEAFF.

The V call is TRBV4-1, the J call TRBJ2-3; D perhaps matches TRBD1 (5 bases). Trimming shortened V by 1 base and J by 1 base, and 21 bases separated the two germline ends. This CDR3 has 19 residues. In germline, CDR1 is MGHRA, CDR2 YSYEKL. As DNA, the CDR3 is TGCGCCAGCAGCCAAGCTCCAGGAGCCGTGCAGGGTGGCACAGATACGCAGTATTTT. Protein: CASSQAPGAVQGGTDTQYF.

Only one count was recorded for this clone. Other DNA sequences in the same sample also yield this CDR3. The chain has TRBV9 and TRBJ2-1; 7 bases map to TRBD1. V was clipped by 0 bases and J by 1 base; unmatched bases: 1. The CDR3 loop spans 15 amino acids. Germline-derived CDR1 and CDR2 are SGDLS and YYNGEE. The CDR3 DNA follows: TGTGCCAGCAGCGTAGCAGGGGGTTCCTACAATGAGCAGTTCTTC. Amino acids: CASSVAGGSYNEQFF.

V usage is TRBV6-2 or TRBV6-3 and J usage is TRBJ2-1, with D possibly matching TRBD1 (5 bases). Germline-derived CDR1 and CDR2 are MNHEY and SVGEGT. The CDR3 is 14 amino acids. V shed 2 bases and J shed 6 bases, with 11 bases lying between them. The CDR3 DNA is TGTGCCAGCAGTTACCGTGGGCAGGGCAATGAGCAGTTCTTC. It codes for CASSYRGQGNEQFF.

The rearrangement joins TRBV7-9 to TRBJ1-5; 8 bases fit TRBD1. Germline-derived CDR1 and CDR2 are SEHNR and FQNEAQ (reference sequence). CDR3 size: 15 residues. V dropped 6 bases and J dropped 4; count of bases not matched to a gene: 8. CDR3 nucleotides: TGTGCCAGCAGTACACAGGGGGGTGAGAATCAGCCCCAGCATTTT. Its translation: CASSTQGGENQPQHF.

The chain carries TRBV19 and TRBJ1-1; D ambiguous. CDR1 is LNHDA and CDR2 is SQIVND in the germline V gene (reference sequence). The V and J ends lost 3 bases and 6 bases respectively, with 14 bases between them. The CDR3 totals 14 residues. CDR3 loop: CASSISREVAEAFF. The CDR3 nucleotides read TGTGCCAGTAGTATTTCCAGAGAGGTAGCTGAAGCTTTCTTT. Looking up the rest from reference TRBV19 and TRBJ1-1 gives the full variable domain: DGGITQSPKYLFRKEGQNVTLSCEQNLNHDAMYWYRQDPGQGLRLIYYSQIVNDFQKGDIAEGYSVSREKKESFPLTVTSAQKNPTAFYLCASSISREVAEAFFGQGTRLTVV.

This rearrangement joins TRBV2 to TRBJ1-1; TRBD1 matches at 8 bases. Trimming took 8 bases from V and 1 from J; bases not matched to a gene: 3. The CDR3 loop spans 13 amino acids. In germline, CDR1 is SNHLY, CDR2 FYNNEI. CDR3 sequence reads: CASAGTGNTEAFF. The CDR3 DNA reads as TGTGCCAGCGCCGGGACAGGGAACACTGAAGCTTTCTTT.

CDR3: CASSLEDRGSFGYTF. DNA of the CDR3: TGCGCCAGCAGCTTGGAGGACAGGGGATCGTTTGGCTACACCTTC. The gene calls are TRBV5-1 and TRBJ1-2, with 9 bases matching TRBD1. The CDR3 contains 15 residues. Germline V gives CDR1 SGHRS, CDR2 YFSETQ. V trimming: 0 bases; J trimming: 7 bases; junction bases outside the gene matches: 7. The whole variable domain, remainder taken from reference TRBV5-1 and TRBJ1-2, is KAGVTQTPRYLIKTRGQQVTLSCSPISGHRSVSWYQQTPGQGLQFLFEYFSETQRNKGNFPGRFSGRQFSNSRSEMNVSTLELGDSALYLCASSLEDRGSFGYTFGSGTRLTVV.

The V and J genes are TRBV28 and TRBJ1-5; D not resolved. V lost 7 bases and J lost 4, with 14 bases in between. Germline-derived CDR1 and CDR2 are MDHEN and SYDVKM. The CDR3 is made up of 14 amino acids. The CDR3 bases are TGTGCCAGCAACCCCGGGTCCTTAAATCAGCCCCAGCATTTT. Protein: CASNPGSLNQPQHF.

This clone was seen only once. CDR3 coding DNA: TGTGCCAGCTCCAGGGGGACCGGGGAGCTGTTTTTT. This gives the protein CASSRGTGELFF. The chain is built from TRBV18 and TRBJ2-2; TRBD1 matches at 7 bases. Germline trimming cut 6 bases from V and 5 bases from J; bases unmatched to any gene: 0. The germline V gene has CDR1 KGHSH and CDR2 LQKENI. CDR3 length: 12 amino acids.

This clone has only one observation. This chain connects TRBV4-2 to TRBJ2-3; D ambiguous. The CDR3 has 13 residues. Trimming cost V 0 bases and J 6 bases, with 7 bases left between them. CDR1 and CDR2 (germline): LGHNA, YNFKEQ. The CDR3 spells CASSQEVRDTQYF. The CDR3 nucleotides are TGTGCCAGCAGCCAAGAAGTGAGGGATACGCAGTATTTT.

The V call is TRBV5-1, the J call TRBJ2-1, with 8 nucleotides matching TRBD1. CDR1 is SGHRS and CDR2 is YFSETQ in the germline V gene. The CDR3 length is 16 residues. V shed 3 bases, J shed 7 bases, and the junction held 12 bases outside the gene matches. As DNA, the CDR3 is TGCGCCAGCAGCTCGGATCAGGGGGCTATTTGGAATGAGCAGTTCTTC. Residues: CASSSDQGAIWNEQFF.

This chain connects TRBV30 to TRBJ1-3, with 8 bases lining up with TRBD1. The trim removed 6 bases at V and 0 bases at J, leaving 4 bases unmatched. The CDR3 consists of 14 residues. Germline CDR1 and CDR2: GTSNPN and SVGIG (reference sequence). As DNA, the CDR3 is TGTGCCTGTGACAGGGGAGACTCTGGAAACACCATATATTTT. This translates into CACDRGDSGNTIYF.

The rearrangement uses TRBV2 and TRBJ1-3; D remains ambiguous. The CDR3 runs to 14 residues. The germline V gene has CDR1 SNHLY and CDR2 FYNNEI. Trimming took 4 bases from V and 2 from J, leaving 9 bases between them. The CDR3 DNA is TGTGCCAGCAGTGGAGGGAACCCTGGAAACACCATATATTTT. It is translated as CASSGGNPGNTIYF.

The gene calls are TRBV7-2 and TRBJ2-5; D gene ambiguous. Germline CDR1 reads SGHTA; CDR2 reads FQGNSA. V was trimmed by 7 bases and J by 7 bases, leaving 16 bases between them. The CDR3 has 13 amino acids. CDR3 nucleotide sequence: TGTGCCAGCATCGACCTACGCCGAGGGACCCAGTACTTC. This codes for CASIDLRRGTQYF.

V usage is TRBV19 and J usage is TRBJ1-1; D is ambiguous. V was trimmed by 6 bases and J by 4 bases, leaving 9 bases between them. Germline values: CDR1 LNHDA, CDR2 SQIVND (reference sequence). The length of the CDR3 is 12 residues. CDR3 loop: CASSGSGTEAFF. CDR3 bases: TGTGCCAGTAGCGGCAGCGGCACTGAAGCTTTCTTT.

The chain employs TRBV6-6 and TRBJ1-5, with 7 bases aligning to TRBD1. The junction had 8 bases not matched to a gene; V was cut back by 5 bases and J by 7 bases. CDR3 length: 14 residues. The germline CDR1 and CDR2 sequences are MNHNY and SVGAGI (reference sequence). The CDR3 bases are TGTGCCAGCAGTCGGATACAGGGGAACCAGCCCCAGCATTTT. It translates to CASSRIQGNQPQHF.

This clone was observed a few times. The CDR3: CASSERTSHYEQYF. The CDR3 nucleotides read TGTGCCAGCAGTGAACGGACTTCCCACTACGAGCAGTACTTC. V gene TRBV2 combines with J gene TRBJ2-7; the D gene is possibly TRBD2 (5 bases). The CDR3 extends over 14 amino acids. V was clipped by 2 bases and J by 3 bases, with 11 bases between them. The V gene's germline CDR1 is SNHLY and CDR2 FYNNEI.

CDR3 DNA sequence: TGTGCCAGCAGCGTAGAAGGACAGGGTGATATCAATGAGCAGTTCTTC. Translation: CASSVEGQGDINEQFF. This rearrangement joins TRBV9 to TRBJ2-1, with 8 bases identical to TRBD1. The V and J ends lost 0 bases and 6 bases, in that order; junction bases with no gene match: 8. In germline, CDR1 is SGDLS, CDR2 YYNGEE. The CDR3 extends over 16 amino acids. Full variable domain (missing parts from reference TRBV9 and TRBJ2-1): DSGVTQTPKHLITATGQRVTLRCSPRSGDLSVYWYQQSLDQGLQFLIQYYNGEERAKGNILERFSAQQFPDLHSELNLSSLELGDSALYFCASSVEGQGDINEQFFGPGTRLTVL.